The 4 T cell receptor beta chains in this list originate from one sample, sequenced in a study of OX40 agonist ivuxolimab in advanced cancers. Only in-frame clones appear in the TCRdb table, and some are missing; sequencing was by immunoSEQ multiplex PCR. Among 96,000 or so clones, less than 85% were seen once, and the ten largest hold approximately 5.5%. The input for sequencing was CD4+ or CD8+ T cells sorted from blood, taken in a trial of the OX40 agonist ivuxolimab. The receptors originated from an adult with an advanced solid tumor such as melanoma, head and neck, liver or kidney cancer.

The chain has TRBV9 and TRBJ2-3; D is unresolved. The CDR3 has 15 residues. Germline V gives CDR1 SGDLS, CDR2 YYNGEE. The V end was cut by 3 bases, the J end by 2 bases, with 13 bases between. This chain's CDR3 is CASSDSLLPTDTQYF. The CDR3 DNA sequence: TGTGCCAGCAGCGACTCACTACTTCCCACAGATACGCAGTATTTT.

This sequence joins TRBV4-1 and TRBJ1-1; D is undetermined. Germline assignment: CDR1 MGHRA and CDR2 YSYEKL. The CDR3 length is 16 residues. V lost 0 bases, J lost 1 base, and 12 bases lay in between. CDR3 residues: CASSQDSNGKNTEAFF. In DNA, the CDR3 is TGCGCCAGCAGCCAAGATAGCAATGGTAAGAACACTGAAGCTTTCTTT.

The CDR3 protein is CANPIAGGRDGELFF. The DNA of the CDR3 is TGCGCCAACCCGATCGCGGGAGGGCGGGACGGGGAGCTGTTTTTT. The chain is built from TRBV10-1 and TRBJ2-2, with 9 bases aligning to TRBD2. V shed 10 bases and J 7 bases; nucleotides not matched to a gene: 13. Germline V gene data show CDR1 as WNHNN and CDR2 as SYGVQD (reference sequence). The CDR3 length is 15 residues.

This chain connects TRBV19 to TRBJ2-2, with D unclear. The V end was cut by 3 bases, the J end by 7 bases, with 6 bases between. In germline, CDR1 is LNHDA, CDR2 SQIVND (reference sequence). There are 12 residues in the CDR3. Written as DNA, the CDR3 is TGTGCCAGTAGTATCCACGGCGGGGAGCTGTTTTTT. This encodes CASSIHGGELFF. The full variable domain, with the rest looked up from reference TRBV19 and TRBJ2-2, is DGGITQSPKYLFRKEGQNVTLSCEQNLNHDAMYWYRQDPGQGLRLIYYSQIVNDFQKGDIAEGYSVSREKKESFPLTVTSAQKNPTAFYLCASSIHGGELFFGEGSRLTVL.